The clone carrying this T cell receptor beta chain was observed many times. The antigen remains unidentified. Mismatch with germline at one junction end may stem from a read error. Each CDR3 protein is one row after TCRdb ran MiXCR on the reads. The table has fewer than 1,000,000 distinct CDR3 sequences, 30% to 40% seen once. These data belong to a study of T cell repertoires in cytomegalovirus infection. CDR1 is SGHRS and CDR2 is YFSETQ in the germline V gene. The CDR3 covers 12 residues. The chain uses TRBV5-1 and TRBJ2-3; D not resolved. The sequenced sample was cultured CD8+ T cells from PBMCs, obtained from culture after CMV antigen stimulation. The sequence was obtained from a human donor in good health (CMV status not recorded). Some clones in this sample may be carry-over from other donors' samples. In DNA form, the CDR3 reads TGTGCCAGCAGCTTAGACACAGATACGCAGTATTTT. It encodes CASSLDTDTQYF.